Listed below are T cell receptor beta chains from one sample, sequenced in a study of a mutant IDH1 vaccine in newly diagnosed glioma. Assay used: immunoSEQ multiplex PCR; TCRdb lists only in-frame clones, some missing. The top ten hold less than 9.5% of the sample, which has 35,000 to 40,000 clones, about 73% seen once. The sequences come from PBMCs, collected from a glioma patient treated with radiotherapy, temozolomide or both. These receptors were taken from a man between 40 and 49 years old with glioma. Some clones in this sample may be carry-over from other donors' samples. Each CDR3 is given with its conserved first and last residue. The D gene is left open where the match is weak. Some rows have no size entry. The others give once, few or many, or a class for an expanded clone.

TRBJ1-5,TRBD1,few,TRBV19,TGTGCCAGCCGGGACAGCCCATATCAGCCCCAGCATTTT,CASRDSPYQPQHF
TRBJ1-3,-,-,TRBV4-3,TGCGCCAGCAGCCAACAGACAGGAGCTGGAAACACCATATATTTT,CASSQQTGAGNTIYF
TRBJ1-1,-,-,TRBV4-2,TGTGCCAGCAGCCAAGATAGAGGGCTCCCCACTGAAGCTTTCTTT,CASSQDRGLPTEAFF
TRBJ1-2,TRBD1,-,TRBV10-3,TGTGCCATCAGTGAGTCGCAGGGGGGCAACTATGGCTACACCTTC,CAISESQGGNYGYTF
TRBJ1-6,-,once,TRBV6-1,TGTGCCAGCAGTGAATCAGGGTCGGGTTCATCTCATTCACCCCTCCACTTT,CASSESGSGSSHSPLHF
TRBJ1-5,-,-,TRBV6-1,TGTGCCAGCAGTTGGGATAGCAATCAGCCCCAGCATTTT,CASSWDSNQPQHF
TRBJ1-2,TRBD1,few,TRBV6-4,TGTGCCAGCAGTCCGCGGTTGGGCAGGGGGTTTCCCCCAGCTAACTATGGCTACACCTTC,CASSPRLGRGFPPANYGYTF
TRBJ2-3,TRBD1,-,TRBV5-1,TGCGCCAGCAGCCGGGACAGGGGCACAGATACGCAGTATTTT,CASSRDRGTDTQYF
TRBJ1-1,-,-,TRBV19,TGTGCCAGCTCCCGCGTGGGGCAAGGCACTGAAGCTTTCTTT,CASSRVGQGTEAFF
TRBJ1-4,-,-,TRBV5-1,TGCGCCAGCAGCTTGGGGCGAACCACAGGGACCCACCGAAGTGAAAAACTGTTTTTT,CASSLGRTTGTHRSEKLFF
TRBJ1-2,TRBD1,few,TRBV19,TGTGCCAGTAGTATCCTGGACAGGGGAAACTATGGCTACACCTTC,CASSILDRGNYGYTF
TRBJ1-4,TRBD1,-,TRBV5-6,TGTGCCAGCAGCTTGGCCTCTGTTGGGACAGGGGCAGGTGAAAAACTGTTTTTT,CASSLASVGTGAGEKLFF
TRBJ1-2,-,-,TRBV4-1,TGCGCCAGCACCCAAACAGTCTTCCCGGGGTATGGCTACACCTTC,CASTQTVFPGYGYTF
TRBJ2-7,-,-,TRBV5-4,TGTGCCAGCAGCTTTGAGGGGGGGCCGTACGAGCAGTACTTC,CASSFEGGPYEQYF
TRBJ1-1,-,few,TRBV6-5,TGTGCCAGCAGACGGGCCAAGAACACTGAAGCTTTCTTT,CASRRAKNTEAFF
TRBJ1-6,-,-,TRBV30,TGTGCCTGGAACCGGGGTAGATCAAGTTCACCCCTCCACTTT,CAWNRGRSSSPLHF
TRBJ2-7,-,-,TRBV7-3,TGTGCCAGCAGCTTATATAGAGACTACGAGCAGTACTTC,CASSLYRDYEQYF
TRBJ2-6,-,-,TRBV19,TGTGCCAGTAGTCCGCCTGGGGCCAACGTCCTGACTTTC,CASSPPGANVLTF
TRBJ1-4,-,few,TRBV4-1,TGCGCCAGCAGCCTCAAAACAGGGTCCCGATGGGAACTGTTTTTT,CASSLKTGSRWELFF
TRBJ1-1,-,-,TRBV20-1,TGCAGTGCATGGACAGTGGGTGAAGCTTTCTTT,CSAWTVGEAFF
TRBJ1-5,-,-,TRBV6-1,TGTGCCAGCAGTGAAGGGGGGGGTAATCAGCCCCAGCATTTT,CASSEGGGNQPQHF
TRBJ2-5,-,-,TRBV7-9,TGTGCCAGCAGCTTAGTGGGGGAAGAGACCCAGTACTTC,CASSLVGEETQYF
TRBJ2-7,-,-,TRBV4-1,TGCGCCAGCAGCCAATCGGACAGCGAGCAGTACTTC,CASSQSDSEQYF
TRBJ1-4,-,-,TRBV19,TGTGCCAGTAGTATAGACGCAACTAATGAAAAACTGTTTTTT,CASSIDATNEKLFF
TRBJ1-1,TRBD1,-,TRBV4-1,TGCGCCAGCAGCCTTCTACAGGGGTTGGAAGCTTTCTTT,CASSLLQGLEAFF